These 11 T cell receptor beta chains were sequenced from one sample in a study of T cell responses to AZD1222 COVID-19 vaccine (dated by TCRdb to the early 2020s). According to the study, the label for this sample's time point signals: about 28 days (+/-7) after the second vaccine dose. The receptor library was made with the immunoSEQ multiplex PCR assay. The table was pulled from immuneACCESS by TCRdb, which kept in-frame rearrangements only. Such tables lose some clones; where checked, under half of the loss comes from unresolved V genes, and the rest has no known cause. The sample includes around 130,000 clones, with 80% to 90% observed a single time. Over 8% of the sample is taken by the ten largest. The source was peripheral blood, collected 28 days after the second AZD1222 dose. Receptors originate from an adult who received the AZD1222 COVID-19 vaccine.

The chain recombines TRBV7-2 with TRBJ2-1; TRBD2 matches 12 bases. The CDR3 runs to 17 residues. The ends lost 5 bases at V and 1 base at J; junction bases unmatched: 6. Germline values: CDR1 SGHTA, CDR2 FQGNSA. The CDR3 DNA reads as TGTGCCAGCAGCATCCGACTAGCGGGGGTATCCTACAATGAGCAGTTCTTC. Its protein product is CASSIRLAGVSYNEQFF.

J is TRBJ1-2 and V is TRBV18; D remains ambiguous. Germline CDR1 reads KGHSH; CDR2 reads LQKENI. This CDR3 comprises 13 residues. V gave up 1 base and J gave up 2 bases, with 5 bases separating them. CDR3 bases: TGTGCCAGCTCACCACTTGGGAACTATGGCTACACCTTC. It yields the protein CASSPLGNYGYTF.

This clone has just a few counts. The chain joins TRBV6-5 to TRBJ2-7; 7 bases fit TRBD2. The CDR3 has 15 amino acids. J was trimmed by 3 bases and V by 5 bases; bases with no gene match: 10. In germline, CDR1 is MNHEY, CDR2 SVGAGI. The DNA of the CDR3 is TGTGCCAGCAGTACCACCGGGACTACGATCTACGAGCAGTACTTC. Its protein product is CASSTTGTTIYEQYF.

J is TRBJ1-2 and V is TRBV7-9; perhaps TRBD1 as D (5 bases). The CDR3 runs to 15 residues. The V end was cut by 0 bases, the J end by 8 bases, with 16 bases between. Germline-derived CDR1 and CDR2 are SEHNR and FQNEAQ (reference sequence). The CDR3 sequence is CASSLAAQNRIGYTF. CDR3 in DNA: TGTGCCAGCAGCTTAGCTGCGCAGAACAGGATCGGCTACACCTTC.

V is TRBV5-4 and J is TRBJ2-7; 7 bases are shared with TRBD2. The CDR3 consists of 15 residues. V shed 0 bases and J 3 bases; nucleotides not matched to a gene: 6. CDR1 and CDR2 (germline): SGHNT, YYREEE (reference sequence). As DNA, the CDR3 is TGTGCCAGCAGCTTGGGGAGCGGGGTAATCTACGAGCAGTACTTC. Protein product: CASSLGSGVIYEQYF.

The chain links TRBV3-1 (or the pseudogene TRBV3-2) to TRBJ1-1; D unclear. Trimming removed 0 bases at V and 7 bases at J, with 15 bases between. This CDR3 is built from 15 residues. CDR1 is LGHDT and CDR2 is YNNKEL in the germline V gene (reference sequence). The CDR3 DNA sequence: TGTGCCAGCAGCCAAGATCTTGGAGTCTTCCGTGAAGCTTTCTTT. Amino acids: CASSQDLGVFREAFF.

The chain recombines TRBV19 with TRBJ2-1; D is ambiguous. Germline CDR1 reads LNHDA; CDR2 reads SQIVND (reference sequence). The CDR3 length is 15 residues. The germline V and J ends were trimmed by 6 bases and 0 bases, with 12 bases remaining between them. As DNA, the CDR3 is TGTGCCAGTAGGCAGACTCGTAGCTCCTACAATGAGCAGTTCTTC. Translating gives CASRQTRSSYNEQFF.

CDR3 coding DNA: TGTGCCACCAGCAGAGATCGCCGCAACGAGCAGTACTTC. This codes for CATSRDRRNEQYF. The V and J genes are TRBV15 and TRBJ2-7; D gene ambiguous. The ends were cut back, 0 bases at V and 5 bases at J, with 8 bases in the middle. The CDR3 is 13 residues long. Germline assignment: CDR1 LNHNV and CDR2 YYDKDF (reference sequence).

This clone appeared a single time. The CDR3 sequence: CSARTGGDYEQYF. The CDR3 DNA reads as TGCAGCGCTCGCACCGGCGGAGACTACGAGCAGTACTTC. The rearrangement links TRBV29-1 to TRBJ2-7, with D unclear. Trimming shortened V by 7 bases and J by 3 bases, and 16 bases separated the two germline ends. Per the germline V gene, CDR1 is SQVTM and CDR2 is ANQGSEA. CDR3 length: 13 residues.

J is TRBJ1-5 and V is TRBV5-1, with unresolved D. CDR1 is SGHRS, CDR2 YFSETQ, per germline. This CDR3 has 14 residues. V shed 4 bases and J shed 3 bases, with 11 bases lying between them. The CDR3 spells CASSPDTNNQPQHF. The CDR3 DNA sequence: TGCGCCAGCAGCCCTGACACCAACAATCAGCCCCAGCATTTT. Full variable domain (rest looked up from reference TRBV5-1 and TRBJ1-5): KAGVTQTPRYLIKTRGQQVTLSCSPISGHRSVSWYQQTPGQGLQFLFEYFSETQRNKGNFPGRFSGRQFSNSRSEMNVSTLELGDSALYLCASSPDTNNQPQHFGDGTRLSIL.

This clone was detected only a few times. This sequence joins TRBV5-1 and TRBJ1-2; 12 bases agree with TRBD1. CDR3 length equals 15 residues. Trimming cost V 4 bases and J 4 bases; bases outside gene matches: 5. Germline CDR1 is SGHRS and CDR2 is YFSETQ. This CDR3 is CASSLGTGGGYGYTF. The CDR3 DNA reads TGCGCCAGCAGCCTAGGGACAGGGGGCGGCTATGGCTACACCTTC.